One sample yielded the 7 T cell receptor beta chains listed below, sequenced in a study of CD8+ T cells in alopecia areata. Described treatment: oral pan-JAK inhibitor, 5-10 mg twice daily. In each case, RNA was isolated and then reverse transcribed into cDNA as the sequencing template. Clones were sequenced by immunoSEQ multiplex PCR, and TCRdb holds only the in-frame ones, with some missing. The sample carries over 80,000 clones, 44% recorded once. The sample in question was CD8+ T cells sorted from blood, obtained at week 24, from a patient treated with tofacitinib. The source is a human donor with alopecia areata.

This clone was recorded a few times. J is TRBJ2-1 and V is TRBV19; a weak D match, TRBD2 (6 bases). V shed 9 bases and J shed 1 base, with 13 bases lying between them. The CDR3 length is 14 residues. Germline V CDR1 and CDR2: LNHDA, SQIVND (reference sequence). CDR3 in amino acids: CASALSGSYNEQFF. CDR3 DNA sequence: TGTGCCAGCGCTCTTAGCGGATCCTACAATGAGCAGTTCTTC.

This clone occurred a few times. The CDR3 DNA follows: TGTGCCAGCAGCTGGGGGAATGAAAAACTGTTTTTT. Protein product: CASSWGNEKLFF. This rearrangement joins TRBV7-9 to TRBJ1-4; a possible D gene is TRBD1 (5 bases). V lost 4 bases and J lost 5, with 5 bases in between. This CDR3 is 12 amino acids long. The V gene's germline CDR1 is SEHNR and CDR2 FQNEAQ (reference sequence).

The chain joins TRBV29-1 to TRBJ2-7; D gene unclear. V gave up 6 bases and J gave up 3 bases, with 9 bases separating them. Per germline, CDR1 SQVTM and CDR2 ANQGSEA. CDR3 length equals 11 residues. The CDR3 coding sequence is TGCAGCGTCCCTTGGGGCTACGAGCAGTACTTC. Translated, it gives CSVPWGYEQYF.

This clone was detected a few times. The rearrangement uses TRBV4-1 and TRBJ2-5; 9 nucleotides line up with TRBD1. With 3 bases clipped from V and 7 bases from J, the junction kept 9 bases outside the gene matches. This CDR3 comprises 15 residues. Germline V lookup: CDR1 MGHRA, CDR2 YSYEKL. The CDR3 DNA reads as TGCGCCAGCAGCCATGGAACAGGGGGCGCGGCGACCCAGTACTTC. Its translation: CASSHGTGGAATQYF.

V and J are TRBV4-1 and TRBJ1-5, with D perhaps TRBD1 (6 bases). This CDR3 has 16 amino acids. Germline V gives CDR1 MGHRA, CDR2 YSYEKL. The ends were cut back, 0 bases at V and 6 bases at J, with 15 bases in the middle. The CDR3 spells CASSQDWWGASQPQHF. CDR3 nucleotides: TGCGCCAGCAGCCAAGATTGGTGGGGGGCAAGTCAGCCCCAGCATTTT.

This chain connects TRBV7-2 to TRBJ2-7; weak D call: TRBD2 (6 bases). Germline V gives CDR1 SGHTA, CDR2 FQGNSA. V was shortened by 7 bases and J by 5 bases, with 15 bases between the two germline ends. CDR3 length: 13 amino acids. The CDR3 here is CASKAGLFDEQYF. Here the CDR3 DNA reads TGTGCCAGCAAGGCGGGATTATTTGACGAGCAGTACTTC.

V is TRBV9 and J is TRBJ2-5; D may be TRBD1 (5 bases). Germline V lookup: CDR1 SGDLS, CDR2 YYNGEE. Trimming pared 2 bases from V and 5 bases from J, leaving 16 bases between. The CDR3 spans 15 residues. CDR3 sequence: CASSVLQATLETQYF. The DNA for the CDR3 is TGTGCCAGCAGCGTGTTACAGGCGACCCTGGAGACCCAGTACTTC.